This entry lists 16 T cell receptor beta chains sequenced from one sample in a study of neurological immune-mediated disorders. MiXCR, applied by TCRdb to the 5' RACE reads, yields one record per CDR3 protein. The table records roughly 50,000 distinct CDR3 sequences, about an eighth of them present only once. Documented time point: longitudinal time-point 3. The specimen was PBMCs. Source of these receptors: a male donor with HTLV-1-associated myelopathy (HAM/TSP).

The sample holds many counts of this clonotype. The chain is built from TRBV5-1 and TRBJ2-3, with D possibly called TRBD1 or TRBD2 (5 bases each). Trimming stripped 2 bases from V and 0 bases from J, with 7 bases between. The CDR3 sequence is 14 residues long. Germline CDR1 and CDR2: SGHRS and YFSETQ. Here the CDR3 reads CASSLRGSTDTQYF. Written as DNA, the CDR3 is TGCGCCAGCAGCTTACGGGGCAGCACAGATACGCAGTATTTT.

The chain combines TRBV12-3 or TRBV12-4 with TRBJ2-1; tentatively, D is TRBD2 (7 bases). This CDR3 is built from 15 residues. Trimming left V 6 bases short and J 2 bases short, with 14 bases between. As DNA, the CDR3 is TGTGCCAGCAGGCCGTGGCGGGGGCCCTACAATGAGCAGTTCTTC. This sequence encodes CASRPWRGPYNEQFF.

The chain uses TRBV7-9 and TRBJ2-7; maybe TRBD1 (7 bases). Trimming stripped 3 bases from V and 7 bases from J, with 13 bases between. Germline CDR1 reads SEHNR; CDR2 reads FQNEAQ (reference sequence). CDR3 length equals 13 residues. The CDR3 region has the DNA TGTGCCAGCAGCTTTACAGGGGCGGGGGAGCAGTACTTC. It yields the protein CASSFTGAGEQYF.

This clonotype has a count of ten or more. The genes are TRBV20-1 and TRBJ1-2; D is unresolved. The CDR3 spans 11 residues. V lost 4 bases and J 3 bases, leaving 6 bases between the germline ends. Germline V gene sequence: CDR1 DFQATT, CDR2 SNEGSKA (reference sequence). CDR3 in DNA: TGCAGTGCTACCGGGGACTATGGCTACACCTTC. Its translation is CSATGDYGYTF.

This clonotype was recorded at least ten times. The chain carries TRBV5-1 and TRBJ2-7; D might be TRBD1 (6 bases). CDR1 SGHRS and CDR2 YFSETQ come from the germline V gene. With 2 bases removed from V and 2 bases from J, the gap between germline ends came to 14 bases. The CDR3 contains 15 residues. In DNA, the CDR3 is TGCGCCAGCAGCTTAGGTACCGGGACAACCTACGAGCAGTACTTC. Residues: CASSLGTGTTYEQYF. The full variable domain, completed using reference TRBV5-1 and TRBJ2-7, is KAGVTQTPRYLIKTRGQQVTLSCSPISGHRSVSWYQQTPGQGLQFLFEYFSETQRNKGNFPGRFSGRQFSNSRSEMNVSTLELGDSALYLCASSLGTGTTYEQYFGPGTRLTVT.

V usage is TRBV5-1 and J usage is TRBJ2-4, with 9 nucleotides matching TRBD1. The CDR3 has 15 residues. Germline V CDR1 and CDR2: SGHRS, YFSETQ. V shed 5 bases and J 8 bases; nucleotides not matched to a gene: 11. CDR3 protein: CASSDTAWTGDIQYF. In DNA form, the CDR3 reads TGCGCCAGCAGTGACACCGCCTGGACAGGGGACATTCAGTACTTC. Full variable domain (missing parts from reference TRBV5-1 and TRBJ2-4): KAGVTQTPRYLIKTRGQQVTLSCSPISGHRSVSWYQQTPGQGLQFLFEYFSETQRNKGNFPGRFSGRQFSNSRSEMNVSTLELGDSALYLCASSDTAWTGDIQYFGAGTRLSVL.

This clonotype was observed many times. CDR3 residues: CSAEEGGRVKAQHF. The CDR3 DNA follows: TGCAGTGCAGAAGAGGGAGGGAGAGTTAAGGCCCAGCATTTT. V usage is TRBV20-1 and J usage is TRBJ1-5; D gene uncertain. Germline-derived CDR1 and CDR2 are DFQATT and SNEGSKA (reference sequence). CDR3 length: 14 amino acids. Trimming took off 6 bases at V and 11 bases at J, with 23 bases between the two ends.

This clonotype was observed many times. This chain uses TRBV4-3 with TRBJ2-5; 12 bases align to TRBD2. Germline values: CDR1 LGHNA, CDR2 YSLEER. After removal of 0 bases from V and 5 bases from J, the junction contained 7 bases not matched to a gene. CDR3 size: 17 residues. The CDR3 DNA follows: TGCGCCAGCAGCCAAGAGGTGTCTAGCGGGGGGGCGGAGACCCAGTACTTC. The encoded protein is CASSQEVSSGGAETQYF.

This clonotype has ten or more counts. CDR3 sequence reads: CATSRDVATYEQYF. The CDR3 DNA is TGTGCCACCAGCAGAGATGTGGCTACCTACGAGCAGTACTTC. The V and J genes are TRBV15 and TRBJ2-7; unclear D gene. The CDR3 is made up of 14 amino acids. CDR1 is LNHNV, CDR2 YYDKDF, per germline (reference sequence). The V and J ends lost 0 bases and 2 bases respectively, with 8 bases between them. The full variable domain, its missing parts supplied by reference TRBV15 and TRBJ2-7, is DAMVIQNPRYQVTQFGKPVTLSCSQTLNHNVMYWYQQKSSQAPKLLFHYYDKDFNNEADTPDNFQSRRPNTSFCFLDIRSPGLGDTAMYLCATSRDVATYEQYFGPGTRLTVT.

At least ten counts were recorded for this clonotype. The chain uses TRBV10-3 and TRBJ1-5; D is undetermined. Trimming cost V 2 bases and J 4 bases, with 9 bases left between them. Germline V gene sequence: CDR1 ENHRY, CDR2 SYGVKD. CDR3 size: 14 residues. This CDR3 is CAISEPGLNQPQHF. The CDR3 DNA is TGTGCCATCAGTGAGCCTGGCTTAAATCAGCCCCAGCATTTT.

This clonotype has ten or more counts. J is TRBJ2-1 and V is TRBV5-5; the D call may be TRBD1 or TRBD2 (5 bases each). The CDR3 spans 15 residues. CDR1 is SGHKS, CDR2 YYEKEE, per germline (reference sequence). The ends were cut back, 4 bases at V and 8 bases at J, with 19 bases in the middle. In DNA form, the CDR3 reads TGTGCCAGCAGCCTAGTCGGGACCTATGGAGATGAGCAGTTCTTC. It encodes CASSLVGTYGDEQFF.

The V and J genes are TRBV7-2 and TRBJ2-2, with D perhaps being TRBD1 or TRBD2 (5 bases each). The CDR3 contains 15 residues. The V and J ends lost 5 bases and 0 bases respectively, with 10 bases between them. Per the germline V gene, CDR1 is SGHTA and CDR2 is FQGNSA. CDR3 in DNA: TGTGCCAGCAGCCGACCGGGGCCGAACACCGGGGAGCTGTTTTTT. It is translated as CASSRPGPNTGELFF.

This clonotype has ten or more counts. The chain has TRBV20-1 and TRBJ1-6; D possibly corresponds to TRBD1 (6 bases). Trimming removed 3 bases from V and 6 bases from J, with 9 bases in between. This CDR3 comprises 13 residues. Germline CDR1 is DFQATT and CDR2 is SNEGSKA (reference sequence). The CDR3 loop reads CSASARGNSPLHF. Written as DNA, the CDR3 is TGCAGTGCTAGTGCCAGGGGTAATTCACCCCTCCACTTT.

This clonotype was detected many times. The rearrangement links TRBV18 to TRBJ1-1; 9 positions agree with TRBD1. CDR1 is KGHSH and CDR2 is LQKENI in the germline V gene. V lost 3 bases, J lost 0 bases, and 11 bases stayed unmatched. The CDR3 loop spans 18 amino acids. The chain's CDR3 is CASSPRAGTGIMNTEAFF. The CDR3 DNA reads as TGTGCCAGCTCACCCCGCGCCGGGACAGGGATCATGAACACTGAAGCTTTCTTT.

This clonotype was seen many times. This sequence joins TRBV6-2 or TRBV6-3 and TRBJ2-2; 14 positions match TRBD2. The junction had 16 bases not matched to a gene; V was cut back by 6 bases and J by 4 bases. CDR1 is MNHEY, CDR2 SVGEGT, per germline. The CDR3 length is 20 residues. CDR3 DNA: TGTGCCAGCAGGAACAGGGTAGCCGGGACTAGCGGGAGCCTCACCGGGGAGCTGTTTTTT. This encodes CASRNRVAGTSGSLTGELFF.

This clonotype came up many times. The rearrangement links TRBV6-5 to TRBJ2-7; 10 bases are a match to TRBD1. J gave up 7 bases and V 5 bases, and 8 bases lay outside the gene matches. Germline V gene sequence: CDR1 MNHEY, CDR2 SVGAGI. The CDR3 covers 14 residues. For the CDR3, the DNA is TGTGCCAGCAGTACCCGGGACAGGGGAATGGAGCAGTACTTC. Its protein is CASSTRDRGMEQYF.